This TCR beta chain was recovered during a study of T-cell memory formation after mild COVID-19. A single record per CDR3 protein comes from TCRdb applying MiXCR to the 5' RACE reads. The sample records 100,000 or so distinct CDR3 sequences, around 10% being singletons. This clonotype was detected a few times. Trimming at V came to 3 bases and at J to 4 bases, leaving 5 bases not matched to a gene. The CDR3 loop spans 15 amino acids. The TCR was taken from a man between 18 and 29 years old who had mild COVID-19 (a few samples of this study predate the infection). Cell type and time point are not known. V is TRBV12-3 or TRBV12-4 and J is TRBJ1-2; TRBD1 matches at 10 bases. The sequenced sample was PBMCs or a T cell subset sorted from them (not recorded which). CDR3 sequence reads: CASSFGDRGLYGYTF. The CDR3 nucleotides read TGTGCCAGCAGTTTTGGGGACAGGGGACTCTATGGCTACACCTTC.